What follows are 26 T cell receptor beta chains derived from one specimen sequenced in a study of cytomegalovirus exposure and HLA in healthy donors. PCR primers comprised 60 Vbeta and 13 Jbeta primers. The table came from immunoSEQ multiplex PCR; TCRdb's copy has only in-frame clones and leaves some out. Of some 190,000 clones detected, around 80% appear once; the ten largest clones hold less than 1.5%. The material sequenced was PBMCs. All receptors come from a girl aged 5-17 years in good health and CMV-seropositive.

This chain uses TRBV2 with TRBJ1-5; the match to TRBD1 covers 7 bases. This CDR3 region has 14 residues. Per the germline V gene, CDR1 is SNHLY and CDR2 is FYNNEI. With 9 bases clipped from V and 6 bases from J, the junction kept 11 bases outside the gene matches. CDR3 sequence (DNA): TGTGCCAGTCAGACAGGGAAGGACAGTCAGCCCCAGCATTTT. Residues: CASQTGKDSQPQHF.

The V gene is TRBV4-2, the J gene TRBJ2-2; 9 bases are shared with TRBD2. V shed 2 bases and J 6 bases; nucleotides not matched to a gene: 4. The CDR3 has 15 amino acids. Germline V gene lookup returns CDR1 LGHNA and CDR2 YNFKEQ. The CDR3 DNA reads TGTGCCAGCAGCCAAATTAGCGGGGGAGCCGGGGAGCTGTTTTTT. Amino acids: CASSQISGGAGELFF.

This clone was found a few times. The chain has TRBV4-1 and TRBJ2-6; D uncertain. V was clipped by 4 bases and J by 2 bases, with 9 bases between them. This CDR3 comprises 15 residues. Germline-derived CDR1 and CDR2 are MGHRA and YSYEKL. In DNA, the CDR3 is TGCGCCAGCAGCCCAGCAGGCCCTGGGGCCAACGTCCTGACTTTC. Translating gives CASSPAGPGANVLTF.

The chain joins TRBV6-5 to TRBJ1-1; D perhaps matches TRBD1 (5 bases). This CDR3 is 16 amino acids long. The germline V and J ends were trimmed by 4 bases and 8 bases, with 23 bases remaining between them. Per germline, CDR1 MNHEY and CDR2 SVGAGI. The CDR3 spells CASSSNPSPMTVEAFF. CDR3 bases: TGTGCCAGCAGTTCCAACCCGTCTCCAATGACAGTCGAAGCTTTCTTT.

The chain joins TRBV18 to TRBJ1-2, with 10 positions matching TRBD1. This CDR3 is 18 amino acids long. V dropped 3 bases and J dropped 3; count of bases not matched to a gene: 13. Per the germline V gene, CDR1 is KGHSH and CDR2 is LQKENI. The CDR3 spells CASSPSDRGRFPDYGYTF. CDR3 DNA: TGTGCCAGCTCACCGTCCGACAGGGGGCGGTTCCCGGACTATGGCTACACCTTC. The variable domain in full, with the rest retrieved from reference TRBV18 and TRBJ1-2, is NAGVMQNPRHLVRRRGQEARLRCSPMKGHSHVYWYRQLPEEGLKFMVYLQKENIIDESGMPKERFSAEFPKEGPSILRIQQVVRGDSAAYFCASSPSDRGRFPDYGYTFGSGTRLTVV.

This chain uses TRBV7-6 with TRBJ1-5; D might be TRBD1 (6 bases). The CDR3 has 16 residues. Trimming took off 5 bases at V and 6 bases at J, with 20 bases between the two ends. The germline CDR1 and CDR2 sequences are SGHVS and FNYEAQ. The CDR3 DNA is TGTGCCAGCAGCCCGTTACAGGGCTCAATCGGTCAGCCCCAGCATTTT. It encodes CASSPLQGSIGQPQHF.

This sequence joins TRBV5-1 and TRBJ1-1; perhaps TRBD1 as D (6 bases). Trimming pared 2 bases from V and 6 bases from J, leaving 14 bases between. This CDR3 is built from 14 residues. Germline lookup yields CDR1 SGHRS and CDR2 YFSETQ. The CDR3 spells CASSFGVKGAEAFF. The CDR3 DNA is TGCGCCAGCAGCTTCGGGGTTAAGGGGGCTGAAGCTTTCTTT.

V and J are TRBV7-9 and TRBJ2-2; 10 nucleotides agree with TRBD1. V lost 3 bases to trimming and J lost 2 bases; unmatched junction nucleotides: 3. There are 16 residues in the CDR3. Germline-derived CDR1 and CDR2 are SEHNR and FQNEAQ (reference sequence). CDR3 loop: CASSLGQGRNTGELFF. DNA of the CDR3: TGTGCCAGCAGCTTGGGACAGGGGAGAAACACCGGGGAGCTGTTTTTT.

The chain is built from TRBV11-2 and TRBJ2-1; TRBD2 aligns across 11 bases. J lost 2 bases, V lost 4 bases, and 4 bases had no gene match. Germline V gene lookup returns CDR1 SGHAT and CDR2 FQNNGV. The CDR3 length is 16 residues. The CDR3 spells CASSYLGLAAYNEQFF. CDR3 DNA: TGTGCCAGCAGCTATCTGGGACTAGCGGCCTACAATGAGCAGTTCTTC.

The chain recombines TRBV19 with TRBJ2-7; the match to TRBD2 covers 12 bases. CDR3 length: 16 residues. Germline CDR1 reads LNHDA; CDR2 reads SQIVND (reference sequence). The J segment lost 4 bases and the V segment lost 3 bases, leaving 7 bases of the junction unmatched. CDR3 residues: CASSMATSGSGYEQYF. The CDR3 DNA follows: TGTGCCAGTAGTATGGCGACTAGCGGGAGTGGGTACGAGCAGTACTTC.

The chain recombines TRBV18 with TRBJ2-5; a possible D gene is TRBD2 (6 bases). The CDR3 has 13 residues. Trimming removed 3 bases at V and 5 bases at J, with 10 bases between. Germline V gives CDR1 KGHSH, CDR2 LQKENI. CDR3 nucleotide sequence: TGTGCCAGCTCACCCGCCGGGAGCGAGACCCAGTACTTC. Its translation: CASSPAGSETQYF.

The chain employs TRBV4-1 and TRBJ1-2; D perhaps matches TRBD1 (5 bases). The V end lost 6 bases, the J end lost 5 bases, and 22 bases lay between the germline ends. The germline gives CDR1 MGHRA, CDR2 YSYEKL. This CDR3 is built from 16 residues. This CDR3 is CASSQPPGREDYGYTF. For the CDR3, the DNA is TGCGCCAGCAGTCAACCGCCGGGACGGGAGGATTATGGCTACACCTTC.

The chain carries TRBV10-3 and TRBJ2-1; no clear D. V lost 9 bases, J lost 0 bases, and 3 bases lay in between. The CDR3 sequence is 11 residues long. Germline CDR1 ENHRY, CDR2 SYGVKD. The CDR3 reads CAISSYNEQFF. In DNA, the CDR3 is TGTGCCATTAGCTCCTACAATGAGCAGTTCTTC.

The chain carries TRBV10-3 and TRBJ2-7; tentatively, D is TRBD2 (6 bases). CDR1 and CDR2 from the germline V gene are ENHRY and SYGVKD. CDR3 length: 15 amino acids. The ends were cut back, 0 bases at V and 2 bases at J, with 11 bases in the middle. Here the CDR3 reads CAISESWTTTYEQYF. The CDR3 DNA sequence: TGTGCCATCAGTGAGTCCTGGACTACAACCTACGAGCAGTACTTC.

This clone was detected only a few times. The CDR3 nucleotides read TGTGCCTGGAGTGTAGGGCTAGCGGGAGGGCCGTACGAGCAGTACTTC. Its translation: CAWSVGLAGGPYEQYF. The V call is TRBV30, the J call TRBJ2-7; 12 bases are a match to TRBD2. This CDR3 is built from 16 residues. The J segment lost 4 bases and the V segment lost 0 bases, leaving 7 bases of the junction unmatched. The germline V gene encodes CDR1 GTSNPN and CDR2 SVGIG (reference sequence).

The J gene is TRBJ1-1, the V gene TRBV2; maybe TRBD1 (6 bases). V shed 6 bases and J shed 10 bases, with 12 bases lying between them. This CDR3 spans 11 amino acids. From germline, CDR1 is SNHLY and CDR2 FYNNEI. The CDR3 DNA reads TGTGCCAGCAGCTTACAGGGAGCAGCTTTCTTT. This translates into CASSLQGAAFF.

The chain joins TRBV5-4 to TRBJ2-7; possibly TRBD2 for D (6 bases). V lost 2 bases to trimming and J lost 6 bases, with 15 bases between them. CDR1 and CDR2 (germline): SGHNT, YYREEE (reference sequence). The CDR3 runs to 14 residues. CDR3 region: CASSFGGTPGEQYF. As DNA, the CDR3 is TGTGCCAGCAGCTTCGGAGGGACGCCCGGCGAGCAGTACTTC.

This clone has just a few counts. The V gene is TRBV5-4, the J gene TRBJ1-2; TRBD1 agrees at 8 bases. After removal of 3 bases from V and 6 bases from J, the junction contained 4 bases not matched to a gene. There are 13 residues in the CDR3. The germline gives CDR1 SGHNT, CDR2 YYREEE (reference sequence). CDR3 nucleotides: TGTGCCAGCAGCTCAGACAGGGGACATGGCTACACCTTC. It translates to CASSSDRGHGYTF.

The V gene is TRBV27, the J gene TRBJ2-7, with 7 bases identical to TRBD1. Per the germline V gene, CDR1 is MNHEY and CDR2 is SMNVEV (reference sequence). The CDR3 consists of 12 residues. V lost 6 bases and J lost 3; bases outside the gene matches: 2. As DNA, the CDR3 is TGTGCCAGCAGCTCAGGGGGCTACGAGCAGTACTTC. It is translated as CASSSGGYEQYF.

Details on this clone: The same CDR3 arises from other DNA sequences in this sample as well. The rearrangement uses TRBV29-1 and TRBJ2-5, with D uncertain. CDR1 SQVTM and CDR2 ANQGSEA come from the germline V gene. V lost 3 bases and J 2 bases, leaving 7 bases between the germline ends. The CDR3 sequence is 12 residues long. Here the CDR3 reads CSVDRGQETQYF. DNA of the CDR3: TGCAGCGTTGACCGCGGACAAGAGACCCAGTACTTC.

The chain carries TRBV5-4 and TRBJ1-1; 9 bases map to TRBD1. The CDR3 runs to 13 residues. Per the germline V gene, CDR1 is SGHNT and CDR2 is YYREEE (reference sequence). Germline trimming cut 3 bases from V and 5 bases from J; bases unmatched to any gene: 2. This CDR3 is CASSWTGETEAFF. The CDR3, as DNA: TGTGCCAGCAGCTGGACAGGGGAAACTGAAGCTTTCTTT.

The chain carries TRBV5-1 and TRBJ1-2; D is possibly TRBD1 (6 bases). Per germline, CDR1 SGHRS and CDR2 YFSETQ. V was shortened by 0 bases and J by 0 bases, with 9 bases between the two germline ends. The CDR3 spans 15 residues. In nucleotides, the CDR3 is TGCGCCAGCAGCTTGGCCCCAGGGGCTAACTATGGCTACACCTTC. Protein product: CASSLAPGANYGYTF.

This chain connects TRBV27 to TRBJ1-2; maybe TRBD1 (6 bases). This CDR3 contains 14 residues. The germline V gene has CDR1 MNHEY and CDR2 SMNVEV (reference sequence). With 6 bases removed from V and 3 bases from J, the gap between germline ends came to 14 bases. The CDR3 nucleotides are TGTGCCAGCAGCTCTTACAGGGCCGACTATGGCTACACCTTC. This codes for CASSSYRADYGYTF.

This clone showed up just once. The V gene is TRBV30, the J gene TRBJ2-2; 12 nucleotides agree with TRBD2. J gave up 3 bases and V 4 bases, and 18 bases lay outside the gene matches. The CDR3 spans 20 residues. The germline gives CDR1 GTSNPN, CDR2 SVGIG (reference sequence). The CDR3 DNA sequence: TGTGCCTGGACTACTTCTTTAAGGACTAGCGGGATTAGGTACACCGGGGAGCTGTTTTTT. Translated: CAWTTSLRTSGIRYTGELFF.

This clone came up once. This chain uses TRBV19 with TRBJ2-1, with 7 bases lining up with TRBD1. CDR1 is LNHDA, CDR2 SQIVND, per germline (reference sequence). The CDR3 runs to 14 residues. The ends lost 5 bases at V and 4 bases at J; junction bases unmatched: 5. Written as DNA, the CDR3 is TGTGCCAGTAGTGGTCAGGGGGTATACAATGAGCAGTTCTTC. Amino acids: CASSGQGVYNEQFF.

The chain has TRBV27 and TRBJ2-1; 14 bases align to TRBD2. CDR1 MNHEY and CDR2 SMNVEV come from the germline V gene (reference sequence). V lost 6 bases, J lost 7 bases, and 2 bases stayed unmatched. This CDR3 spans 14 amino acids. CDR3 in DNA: TGTGCCAGCAGCCGACTAGCGGGAGGGAATGAGCAGTTCTTC. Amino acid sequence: CASSRLAGGNEQFF.